One and the same sample provided the 25 T cell receptor beta chains below, sequenced in a study of CD8+ T cells in alopecia areata. Reverse transcribed after extraction, RNA yielded cDNA as the sequencing template. Assay: immunoSEQ multiplex PCR; the TCRdb copy retains only in-frame clones and omits some. The sample has some 150,000 clones, around two thirds seen once. Sequencing was carried out using CD8+ T cells sorted from blood. The source is a human donor in good health.

The V and J genes are TRBV19 and TRBJ1-2; D gene ambiguous. The germline V and J ends were trimmed by 4 bases and 13 bases, with 13 bases remaining between them. The germline gives CDR1 LNHDA, CDR2 SQIVND (reference sequence). This CDR3 is 11 amino acids long. CDR3 nucleotides: TGTGCCAGTAGTACGAGGAACTTTTGCACCTTC. This translates into CASSTRNFCTF.

This clone has just a few counts. The chain has TRBV29-1 and TRBJ2-7; D ambiguous. CDR3 length: 13 residues. From germline, CDR1 is SQVTM and CDR2 ANQGSEA. Trimming left V 2 bases short and J 5 bases short, with 13 bases between. Written as DNA, the CDR3 is TGCAGCGTTGAACTCGCAGATGGGGACGAGCAGTACTTC. It is translated as CSVELADGDEQYF.

The chain recombines TRBV13 with TRBJ2-1; TRBD2 agrees at 10 bases. V lost 5 bases, J lost 4 bases, and 5 bases stayed unmatched. Germline loops: CDR1 PRHDT, CDR2 FYEKMQ (reference sequence). CDR3 length: 15 amino acids. CDR3 sequence: CASSAGLAAYNEQFF. DNA of the CDR3: TGTGCCAGCAGCGCCGGACTAGCGGCTTACAATGAGCAGTTCTTC.

The chain's CDR3 is CATSGQGPHEQYF. In nucleotides, the CDR3 is TGTGCCACCAGCGGACAGGGACCTCACGAGCAGTACTTC. This sequence joins TRBV15 and TRBJ2-7; the match to TRBD1 covers 8 bases. Trimming at V came to 5 bases and at J to 5 bases, leaving 5 bases not matched to a gene. The CDR3 extends over 13 amino acids. Germline CDR1 and CDR2: LNHNV and YYDKDF (reference sequence).

V is TRBV10-3 and J is TRBJ2-7, with D tentatively TRBD2 (6 bases). CDR1 and CDR2 (germline): ENHRY, SYGVKD. The CDR3 consists of 13 residues. Trimming removed 7 bases at V and 1 base at J, with 11 bases between. The CDR3 coding sequence is TGTGCCATCATGGACGGGGGATCCTACGAGCAGTACTTC. This translates into CAIMDGGSYEQYF.

The chain carries TRBV19 and TRBJ2-1; 9 nucleotides line up with TRBD2. This CDR3 has 12 amino acids. The germline V gene encodes CDR1 LNHDA and CDR2 SQIVND (reference sequence). V was clipped by 6 bases and J by 10 bases; unmatched bases: 4. CDR3 nucleotides: TGTGCCAGTAGGACTAGCGGTGGAGAGCAGTTCTTC. It codes for CASRTSGGEQFF.

This clone was seen a few times. This chain joins TRBV15 and TRBJ2-5; 8 bases fit TRBD1. This CDR3 region has 14 residues. Germline lookup yields CDR1 LNHNV and CDR2 YYDKDF (reference sequence). Trimming took 1 base from V and 5 from J; bases not matched to a gene: 3. CDR3 region: CATSRGTGMETQYF. The DNA of the CDR3 is TGTGCCACCAGCAGAGGGACAGGGATGGAGACCCAGTACTTC.

This chain joins TRBV20-1 and TRBJ1-1; TRBD1 is a possible D gene (5 bases). Germline CDR1 DFQATT, CDR2 SNEGSKA (reference sequence). The CDR3 loop spans 11 amino acids. The V end was cut by 5 bases, the J end by 6 bases, with 10 bases between. The CDR3, as DNA: TGCAGTGCTTTTTCGGGGGCTGAAGCTTTCTTT. As protein: CSAFSGAEAFF.

The chain recombines TRBV7-3 with TRBJ2-1; no clear D gene. Germline-derived CDR1 and CDR2 are SGHTA and FQGTGA. The CDR3 sequence is 13 residues long. Between the trimmed V and J ends, which lost 5 bases and 9 bases, there was a span of 14 bases. CDR3 protein: CASSATVKAEQFF. The CDR3 DNA follows: TGTGCCAGCAGCGCCACAGTGAAGGCTGAGCAGTTCTTC.

V and J are TRBV6-5 and TRBJ2-7, with TRBD1 identical over 7 bases. The V and J ends lost 2 bases and 3 bases, in that order; junction bases with no gene match: 1. Germline CDR1 MNHEY, CDR2 SVGAGI. The CDR3 has 13 amino acids. CDR3 DNA sequence: TGTGCCAGCAGTTACGACAGGGTCTACGAGCAGTACTTC. Translation gives CASSYDRVYEQYF.

This chain connects TRBV10-3 to TRBJ2-7, with 11 positions matching TRBD2. The CDR3 loop spans 13 amino acids. Germline V CDR1 and CDR2: ENHRY, SYGVKD. V gave up 6 bases and J gave up 6 bases; unmatched junction bases: 4. CDR3 sequence (DNA): TGTGCCATCAGCGGGACTAGCGGCGCCGAGCAGTACTTC. This codes for CAISGTSGAEQYF.

Here the CDR3 DNA reads TGCGCCAGCAGCCTGACAGGGTTGGACGAGCAGTACTTC. Translation gives CASSLTGLDEQYF. V usage is TRBV4-1 and J usage is TRBJ2-7; 7 positions agree with TRBD1. The germline V gene encodes CDR1 MGHRA and CDR2 YSYEKL. This CDR3 has 13 amino acids. V was clipped by 4 bases and J by 5 bases; unmatched bases: 5.

This clone has just a few counts. The genes are TRBV7-3 and TRBJ2-7; 7 positions match TRBD2. Trimming removed 3 bases from V and 6 bases from J; junction bases left unmatched: 5. This CDR3 has 13 residues. CDR1 is SGHTA and CDR2 is FQGTGA in the germline V gene. In DNA, the CDR3 is TGTGCCAGCAGCTTCGGGGAGCGGGGCGAGCAGTACTTC. It specifies CASSFGERGEQYF.

This clone appeared a few times. The chain has TRBV29-1 and TRBJ2-7; D is uncertain. V lost 3 bases, J lost 0 bases, and 6 bases lay in between. This CDR3 is built from 12 residues. Germline lookup yields CDR1 SQVTM and CDR2 ANQGSEA. DNA for the CDR3: TGCAGCGTTGATACAGCCTCCTACGAGCAGTACTTC. It is translated as CSVDTASYEQYF.

This clone has only a few counts. The chain links TRBV7-9 to TRBJ1-2, with D possibly TRBD1 on 6 matching bases. CDR3 length: 13 residues. CDR1 and CDR2 (germline): SEHNR, FQNEAQ (reference sequence). V was clipped by 1 base and J by 3 bases, with 6 bases between them. This chain's CDR3 is CASSLGTDYGYTF. The CDR3 region has the DNA TGTGCCAGCAGCTTAGGGACAGACTATGGCTACACCTTC.

The CDR3 DNA is TGCAGCGTTGTTCCTAGCGGGAGGGGAGACAATGAGCAGTTCTTC. Translated: CSVVPSGRGDNEQFF. The J gene is TRBJ2-1, the V gene TRBV29-1; 12 bases fit TRBD2. This CDR3 has 15 residues. Trimming cost V 4 bases and J 5 bases; bases outside gene matches: 6. The germline V gene encodes CDR1 SQVTM and CDR2 ANQGSEA.

The chain joins TRBV27 to TRBJ2-7; D is undetermined. The V gene's germline CDR1 is MNHEY and CDR2 SMNVEV (reference sequence). Trimming took 2 bases from V and 6 from J, leaving 14 bases between them. CDR3 length equals 14 residues. This chain's CDR3 is CASSLGRFPLEQYF. The CDR3 DNA reads as TGTGCCAGCAGTTTAGGCAGATTTCCTCTCGAGCAGTACTTC.

This clone was detected a few times. V and J are TRBV15 and TRBJ1-1; D gene unclear. The CDR3 length is 15 residues. The V end lost 1 base, the J end lost 0 bases, and 9 bases lay between the germline ends. Per the germline V gene, CDR1 is LNHNV and CDR2 is YYDKDF (reference sequence). CDR3 bases: TGTGCCACCAGCAGAGTGTGGGAGCTGAACACTGAAGCTTTCTTT. Residues: CATSRVWELNTEAFF.

The gene calls are TRBV2 and TRBJ2-5, with D uncertain. CDR3 length: 13 residues. Deletions cut 7 bases from V and 5 bases from J, with 14 bases between. Germline assignment: CDR1 SNHLY and CDR2 FYNNEI. Here the CDR3 DNA reads TGTGCCAGCATGGACCGCCTCACGGAGACCCAGTACTTC. Translation: CASMDRLTETQYF.

The chain joins TRBV27 to TRBJ1-4; no reliable D call. V was cut by 8 bases and J by 7 bases, with 8 bases left in between. Germline assignment: CDR1 MNHEY and CDR2 SMNVEV (reference sequence). The CDR3 has 11 residues. CDR3 DNA: TGTGCCAGCTATAATGGTGAAAAACTGTTTTTT. Its translation is CASYNGEKLFF. The complete variable domain, with remaining parts taken from reference TRBV27 and TRBJ1-4, reads EAQVTQNPRYLITVTGKKLTVTCSQNMNHEYMSWYRQDPGLGLRQIYYSMNVEVTDKGDVPEGYKVSRKEKRNFPLILESPSPNQTSLYFCASYNGEKLFFGSGTQLSVL.

The J gene is TRBJ2-7, the V gene TRBV28; D remains ambiguous. Germline CDR1 and CDR2: MDHEN and SYDVKM. The CDR3 is 13 residues long. The ends were cut back, 6 bases at V and 1 base at J, with 10 bases in the middle. The CDR3 here is CASREGYSYEQYF. CDR3 coding DNA: TGTGCCAGCAGGGAAGGGTATTCCTACGAGCAGTACTTC.

The V gene is TRBV5-4, the J gene TRBJ2-1, with D uncertain. Germline CDR1 and CDR2: SGHNT and YYREEE (reference sequence). Trimming cost V 4 bases and J 2 bases, with 16 bases left between them. This CDR3 region has 16 residues. CDR3 residues: CASSPLPRSTYNEQFF. In DNA form, the CDR3 reads TGTGCCAGCAGCCCACTGCCCAGGAGCACCTACAATGAGCAGTTCTTC.

J is TRBJ2-1 and V is TRBV4-1; 7 nucleotides line up with TRBD1. This CDR3 spans 15 amino acids. The trim removed 6 bases at V and 8 bases at J, leaving 13 bases unmatched. CDR1 is MGHRA, CDR2 YSYEKL, per germline. The CDR3 spells CASSRKASTGDEQFF. CDR3 bases: TGCGCCAGCAGTCGCAAAGCGTCAACAGGGGATGAGCAGTTCTTC.

This clone occurred a few times. This rearrangement joins TRBV29-1 to TRBJ2-7; TRBD2 matches at 10 bases. V shed 2 bases and J 12 bases; nucleotides not matched to a gene: 7. CDR1 SQVTM and CDR2 ANQGSEA come from the germline V gene. This CDR3 is 12 amino acids long. The CDR3 region is CSVELLAGVPYF. The CDR3 DNA follows: TGCAGCGTTGAATTGCTAGCGGGAGTCCCGTACTTC.

The chain links TRBV9 to TRBJ2-1, with D perhaps being TRBD1 or TRBD2 (5 bases each). Trimming left V 2 bases short and J 8 bases short, with 17 bases between. The germline V gene encodes CDR1 SGDLS and CDR2 YYNGEE. This CDR3 is 15 amino acids long. Here the CDR3 DNA reads TGTGCCAGCAGCGTCGGGACCCAGGTCCTCCATGAGCAGTTCTTC. It encodes CASSVGTQVLHEQFF.